The text below deals with one T cell receptor (beta chain). Antigen unknown. This sample is drawn from a study of shared clonotypes between healthy human individuals. On the study more broadly: In total, the donors were a couple of women and a few men aged 18 to 49.

Here immunoSEQ multiplex PCR was the method, and the copy in TCRdb shows in-frame clones only, minus some. The sample lists nearly 2 million clones; roughly 94% were seen once. Positively selected for CCR7, the CD45RO-negative cells used as naive CD8 cells excluded terminally differentiated effector memory CD45RA+ cells. The study, taken as a whole, reports: The naive CD4 repertoires of a handful of donors were compared, and around 5% of clonotypes were shared. The diversity represented, both genetic and in exposure history, was limited by few donors. Rarefaction indicated that sorted-subset sequencing remained incomplete although depth was large.

This CDR3 spans 15 amino acids. V dropped 2 bases and J dropped 6 bases, with 13 bases sitting between them. Per the germline V gene, CDR1 is MNHEY and CDR2 is SVGAGI. The sample consisted of naive CD8+ T cells sorted from blood. This TCR was sampled from a man aged 18 to 29 in good health. The gene calls are TRBV6-5 and TRBJ2-2, with a tentative D call TRBD2 (6 bases). CDR3 residues: CASSYRPGDSGELFF. As DNA, the CDR3 is TGTGCCAGCAGTTACCGGCCCGGGGACTCCGGGGAGCTGTTTTTT.